A selection of T cell receptor beta chains follows, all from one sample in a study of identical twins. Using its own MiXCR run on the 5' RACE reads, TCRdb lists one record per CDR3 protein. The sample has some 500,000 distinct CDR3 sequences, roughly an eighth seen once. These sequences were also reported in another study, on yellow fever vaccine responses in identical twins.

The sample taken for sequencing was CD4+ T cells sorted from blood. These receptors originate from a woman under 30 in good health. CDR3s include the opening cysteine and the closing phenylalanine or tryptophan. D genes are given only for firm matches. The listing skips clone size in some rows; elsewhere it reads once, few, many or a size class.

d_gene	abundance	v_gene	j_gene	len	CDR3aa	CDR3nt
-	few	TRBV12-3/TRBV12-4	TRBJ2-2	17	CASSLVREVKNTGELFF	TGTGCCAGCAGTTTAGTGCGGGAAGTGAAGAACACCGGGGAGCTGTTTTTT
-	-	TRBV3-1	TRBJ2-7	14	CASSRQAGSYEQYF	TGTGCCAGCAGTAGGCAGGCTGGCTCCTACGAGCAGTACTTC
-	-	TRBV27	TRBJ1-1	13	CASSLYGDTEAFF	TGTGCCAGCAGTTTATATGGAGACACTGAAGCTTTCTTT
-	-	TRBV18	TRBJ1-1	15	CASSQLDPSNTEAFF	TGTGCCAGCTCACAACTGGATCCCTCGAACACTGAAGCTTTCTTT
-	-	TRBV30	TRBJ1-2	14	CAWRAPGPHNGYTF	TGTGCCTGGAGGGCTCCGGGACCTCACAATGGCTACACCTTC
-	many	TRBV20-1	TRBJ2-3	13	CSARAGSTDTQYF	TGCAGTGCTAGAGCAGGAAGCACAGATACGCAGTATTTT
-	-	TRBV3-1	TRBJ2-2	16	CASSPLLGANTGELFF	TGTGCCAGCAGCCCGTTGCTGGGCGCGAACACCGGGGAGCTGTTTTTT
-	-	TRBV10-3	TRBJ2-1	13	CAAQEGSYNEQFF	TGTGCCGCCCAGGAGGGCTCCTACAATGAGCAGTTCTTC
-	once	TRBV10-3	TRBJ2-7	15	CAISASRLGPYEQYF	TGTGCCATCAGTGCAAGTAGATTGGGGCCCTACGAGCAGTACTTC
-	few	TRBV5-1	TRBJ2-7	14	CASSLEGQKYEQYF	TGCGCCAGCAGCTTGGAGGGACAAAAATACGAGCAGTACTTC
TRBD2	few	TRBV6-1	TRBJ2-3	16	CASSPSGGLFTDTQYF	TGTGCCAGCAGTCCGAGCGGGGGGCTGTTCACAGATACGCAGTATTTT
-	few	TRBV5-1	TRBJ2-3	12	CASTTSTDTQYF	TGCGCCAGCACGACAAGCACAGATACGCAGTATTTT
-	few	TRBV4-2	TRBJ2-2	18	CASSQESAAASNTGELFF	TGTGCCAGCAGCCAAGAATCCGCGGCAGCTTCGAACACCGGGGAGCTGTTTTTT
-	many	TRBV7-2	TRBJ2-1	15	CASSLVQGAYNEQFF	TGTGCCAGCAGCTTAGTACAGGGAGCCTACAATGAGCAGTTCTTC
-	few	TRBV11-2	TRBJ2-7	15	CASSLESTRAYEQYF	TGTGCCAGCAGCTTAGAGAGTACCAGGGCGTACGAGCAGTACTTC
TRBD2	many	TRBV29-1	TRBJ2-1	14	CSVRLAGGNNEQFF	TGCAGCGTTAGACTAGCGGGAGGTAACAATGAGCAGTTCTTC
-	many	TRBV29-1	TRBJ1-6	13	CSVLEGGNSPLHF	TGCAGCGTTTTGGAGGGAGGTAATTCACCCCTCCACTTT
-	few	TRBV15	TRBJ2-7	15	CATSRDWQVLAEQYF	TGTGCCACCAGCAGAGATTGGCAGGTTCTGGCCGAGCAGTACTTC
-	few	TRBV2	TRBJ2-2	14	CASIRDFNTGELFF	TGTGCCAGTATTCGGGACTTTAACACCGGGGAGCTGTTTTTT
-	-	TRBV12-3/TRBV12-4	TRBJ2-2	13	CASSLERSGELFF	TGTGCCAGCAGTTTAGAGCGTTCCGGGGAGCTGTTTTTT
-	few	TRBV12-3/TRBV12-4	TRBJ2-2	14	CASSFRGKGGELFF	TGTGCCAGCAGTTTTCGGGGGAAAGGCGGGGAGCTGTTTTTT
TRBD2	-	TRBV4-2	TRBJ2-7	21	CASSQVGPGLAGGPHSYEQYF	TGTGCCAGCAGCCAAGTGGGCCCCGGACTAGCGGGGGGGCCACATTCCTACGAGCAGTACTTC
TRBD2	-	TRBV18	TRBJ2-5	16	CASSPESGRPQETQYF	TGTGCCAGCTCACCAGAAAGCGGGAGGCCTCAAGAGACCCAGTACTTC
TRBD2	-	TRBV20-1	TRBJ2-7	13	CSARAFSGGEQYF	TGCAGTGCTAGGGCTTTCTCGGGAGGCGAGCAGTACTTC
-	-	TRBV20-1	TRBJ1-2	16	CSATSTEGGAIYGYTF	TGCAGTGCTACATCTACTGAGGGGGGGGCAATCTATGGCTACACCTTC
-	many	TRBV29-1	TRBJ2-1	9	CSLRAEQFF	TGCAGCCTCCGGGCCGAGCAGTTCTTC
-	-	TRBV27	TRBJ2-5	14	CASSSSLGGETQYF	-
-	many	TRBV5-1	TRBJ2-1	16	CASSLGTDGIWNEQFF	TGCGCCAGCAGCTTGGGGACGGACGGCATTTGGAATGAGCAGTTCTTC
-	once	TRBV7-8	TRBJ2-3	13	CASSLTPMNTQYF	TGTGCCAGCAGCTTGACCCCGATGAATACGCAGTATTTT